Listed here are 24 T cell receptor beta chains from one sample, sequenced in a study of blood T cell repertoires in COVID-19. Some clones are missing from TCRdb's copy, which holds only in-frame ones; the method was immunoSEQ multiplex PCR. This table holds approximately 500,000 clones, around 90% found once. Sample: peripheral blood. Every receptor here comes from a woman in her 50s with COVID-19, enrolled during active disease.

The V call is TRBV2, the J call TRBJ1-2; 10 bases match TRBD1. This CDR3 has 14 amino acids. Trimming removed 7 bases from V and 6 bases from J; junction bases left unmatched: 8. From germline, CDR1 is SNHLY and CDR2 FYNNEI. CDR3 sequence reads: CASKGDRGSNGYTF. The CDR3 DNA reads TGTGCCAGCAAAGGGGACAGGGGATCAAATGGCTACACCTTC.

This chain connects TRBV28 to TRBJ1-6; D unclear. The CDR3 runs 16 residues. V was pared by 1 base and J by 5 bases, with 12 bases between. Germline CDR1 is MDHEN and CDR2 is SYDVKM. As DNA, the CDR3 is TGTGCCAGCAGTTTATTCAACGGTCCGGATAATTCACCCCTCCACTTT. Protein: CASSLFNGPDNSPLHF.

This CDR3 is CASSGQAANTGELFF. In DNA form, the CDR3 reads TGTGCCAGCAGTGGACAGGCTGCGAACACCGGGGAGCTGTTTTTT. The chain is built from TRBV2 and TRBJ2-2, with D perhaps TRBD1 (6 bases). The CDR3 sequence is 15 residues long. The V gene lost 4 bases and the J gene lost 0 bases, with 9 bases spanning the gap. Germline assignment: CDR1 SNHLY and CDR2 FYNNEI.

This chain joins TRBV5-4 and TRBJ2-5; 7 positions agree with TRBD2. Looked up from germline, CDR1 is SGHNT and CDR2 is YYREEE (reference sequence). V lost 2 bases and J lost 5; bases outside the gene matches: 9. CDR3 length: 15 amino acids. CDR3 residues: CASSFDGGMGETQYF. The CDR3 DNA reads TGTGCCAGCAGCTTTGACGGGGGGATGGGGGAGACCCAGTACTTC.

The V and J genes are TRBV11-2 and TRBJ1-2; TRBD1 might be the D (5 bases). CDR3 length: 14 amino acids. Trimming shortened V by 1 base and J by 3 bases, and 9 bases separated the two germline ends. Per germline, CDR1 SGHAT and CDR2 FQNNGV. CDR3 protein: CASSLVGGDYGYTF. CDR3 DNA: TGTGCCAGCAGCTTAGTGGGGGGTGACTATGGCTACACCTTC. Using reference TRBV11-2 and TRBJ1-2 for the parts outside the CDR3, the full variable domain is EAGVAQSPRYKIIEKRQSVAFWCNPISGHATLYWYQQILGQGPKLLIQFQNNGVVDDSQLPKDRFSAERLKGVDSTLKIQPAKLEDSAVYLCASSLVGGDYGYTFGSGTRLTVV.

As for this clone: Other DNA sequences within the sample encode an identical CDR3. The chain combines TRBV20-1 with TRBJ2-3; D gene ambiguous. Per germline, CDR1 DFQATT and CDR2 SNEGSKA (reference sequence). Trimming removed 6 bases at V and 3 bases at J, with 4 bases between. This CDR3 region has 10 residues. The CDR3 DNA sequence: TGCAGTGCCTTAACAGATACGCAGTATTTT. Its translation: CSALTDTQYF.

The V and J genes are TRBV7-2 and TRBJ2-7; the match to TRBD1 covers 7 bases. The ends lost 2 bases at V and 2 bases at J; junction bases unmatched: 6. The CDR3 totals 15 residues. CDR1 and CDR2 (germline): SGHTA, FQGNSA. This CDR3 is CASSLMADRAYEQYF. The CDR3 bases are TGTGCCAGCAGCTTAATGGCCGACAGGGCCTACGAGCAGTACTTC. Full variable domain (rest looked up from reference TRBV7-2 and TRBJ2-7): GAGVSQSPSNKVTEKGKDVELRCDPISGHTALYWYRQSLGQGLEFLIYFQGNSAPDKSGLPSDRFSAERTGGSVSTLTIQRTQQEDSAVYLCASSLMADRAYEQYFGPGTRLTVT.

Only a few counts were recorded for this clone. The chain has TRBV7-2 and TRBJ1-3, with 8 bases matching TRBD1. V was clipped by 1 base and J by 4 bases; unmatched bases: 9. CDR1 is SGHTA, CDR2 FQGNSA, per germline. This CDR3 contains 17 residues. The CDR3 protein is CASSLGAGQGAGNTIYF. CDR3 coding DNA: TGTGCCAGCAGCTTAGGGGCAGGACAGGGTGCCGGAAACACCATATATTTT.

The V and J genes are TRBV6-5 and TRBJ2-7, with a possible D match to TRBD2 (7 bases). This CDR3 is 13 amino acids long. Trimming took 4 bases from V and 6 from J, leaving 13 bases between them. CDR1 and CDR2 from the germline V gene are MNHEY and SVGAGI. The CDR3 reads CASSSSRGGEQYF. In DNA, the CDR3 is TGTGCCAGCAGTTCGTCTAGGGGGGGCGAGCAGTACTTC.

The chain is built from TRBV11-2 and TRBJ2-4; no definite D call. This CDR3 has 14 amino acids. Germline CDR1 is SGHAT and CDR2 is FQNNGV. V lost 0 bases, J lost 7 bases, and 10 bases lay in between. CDR3 DNA sequence: TGTGCCAGCAGCTTAGATTCGGCAGCGAACATTCAGTACTTC. Amino acids: CASSLDSAANIQYF.

V and J are TRBV13 and TRBJ1-2; 7 bases line up with TRBD1. Germline CDR1 and CDR2: PRHDT and FYEKMQ (reference sequence). CDR3 length equals 14 residues. V shed 6 bases, J shed 0 bases, and the junction held 4 bases outside the gene matches. In nucleotides, the CDR3 is TGTGCCAGCAGAAGGACAGGTACTAACTATGGCTACACCTTC. Protein product: CASRRTGTNYGYTF.

The J gene is TRBJ2-1, the V gene TRBV9; D is ambiguous. Looked up from germline, CDR1 is SGDLS and CDR2 is YYNGEE. Trimming shortened V by 4 bases and J by 7 bases, and 18 bases separated the two germline ends. The CDR3 is made up of 15 amino acids. This CDR3 reads CASSPGVARFNEQFF. In nucleotides, the CDR3 is TGTGCCAGCAGCCCGGGTGTGGCCAGATTTAATGAGCAGTTCTTC.

The table lists this clone with a count of one. Here the CDR3 DNA reads TGTGCCAGCAGCTTGGGGTCAGGGGGCAATCAGCCCCAGCATTTT. This sequence encodes CASSLGSGGNQPQHF. The chain links TRBV5-6 to TRBJ1-5, with D possibly being TRBD1 (6 bases). CDR3 length equals 15 residues. The V gene lost 0 bases and the J gene lost 2 bases, with 9 bases spanning the gap. CDR1 SGHDT and CDR2 YYEEEE come from the germline V gene.

CDR3 DNA: TGTGCCAGCAGCTTGAGTAGAGCGGGGTCAGATACGCAGTATTTT. Residues: CASSLSRAGSDTQYF. This chain connects TRBV5-5 to TRBJ2-3; 7 nucleotides agree with TRBD2. V lost 1 base and J lost 4; bases outside the gene matches: 6. In germline, CDR1 is SGHKS, CDR2 YYEKEE (reference sequence). The CDR3 contains 15 residues.

The rearrangement joins TRBV29-1 to TRBJ1-1; D is unclear. CDR3 length: 12 amino acids. The germline V gene encodes CDR1 SQVTM and CDR2 ANQGSEA. Trimming took 6 bases from V and 4 from J, leaving 12 bases between them. For the CDR3, the DNA is TGCAGCGTCACGGAGGTGGGCACTGAAGCTTTCTTT. Its protein is CSVTEVGTEAFF.

The genes are TRBV5-1 and TRBJ2-3, with D maybe TRBD1 (6 bases). The CDR3 totals 14 residues. V lost 1 base and J 4 bases, leaving 10 bases between the germline ends. Germline V lookup: CDR1 SGHRS, CDR2 YFSETQ. The CDR3 protein is CASSLMSGADTQYF. The CDR3 DNA is TGCGCCAGCAGCTTGATGTCAGGGGCAGATACGCAGTATTTT.

This chain joins TRBV19 and TRBJ1-2, with D tentatively TRBD1 (5 bases). Germline CDR1 and CDR2: LNHDA and SQIVND (reference sequence). V dropped 6 bases and J dropped 4 bases, with 9 bases sitting between them. There are 12 residues in the CDR3. The DNA for the CDR3 is TGTGCCAGTAGGGGGCAGACCTATGGCTACACCTTC. Translated, it gives CASRGQTYGYTF.

The genes are TRBV30 and TRBJ1-2, with D maybe TRBD1 (5 bases). The CDR3 contains 13 residues. Germline V lookup: CDR1 GTSNPN, CDR2 SVGIG (reference sequence). Trimming shortened V by 5 bases and J by 6 bases, and 16 bases separated the two germline ends. CDR3 amino acids: CAWGDLGIDGYTF. As DNA, the CDR3 is TGTGCCTGGGGGGACCTCGGGATAGATGGCTACACCTTC.

This clone occurred a few times. Distinct nucleotide sequences in the sample also encode this CDR3. The chain employs TRBV18 and TRBJ1-5; 9 bases map to TRBD1. Trimming cost V 4 bases and J 5 bases; bases outside gene matches: 6. Germline V CDR1 and CDR2: KGHSH, LQKENI. CDR3 length equals 15 residues. This chain's CDR3 is CASSQGQGGDQPQHF. The CDR3 DNA is TGTGCCAGCTCACAGGGACAGGGTGGGGATCAGCCCCAGCATTTT.

A single count supports this clone. This rearrangement joins TRBV19 to TRBJ1-1; 8 bases match TRBD1. V dropped 5 bases and J dropped 3; count of bases not matched to a gene: 8. The CDR3 spans 15 residues. Germline V gives CDR1 LNHDA, CDR2 SQIVND (reference sequence). CDR3 in amino acids: CASSPSGQVHTEAFF. CDR3 in DNA: TGTGCCAGTAGTCCCTCGGGACAGGTTCACACTGAAGCTTTCTTT.

The rearrangement joins TRBV5-1 to TRBJ1-2, with 8 nucleotides matching TRBD1. CDR3 length: 16 residues. Germline CDR1 SGHRS, CDR2 YFSETQ. Trimming at V came to 3 bases and at J to 1 base, leaving 8 bases not matched to a gene. CDR3 sequence: CASSSQPGQVNYGYTF. The DNA for the CDR3 is TGCGCCAGCAGCTCGCAGCCGGGACAGGTTAACTATGGCTACACCTTC.

The chain employs TRBV11-2 and TRBJ2-7; tentatively, D is TRBD1 (5 bases). Germline CDR1 is SGHAT and CDR2 is FQNNGV. CDR3 size: 11 residues. Trimming removed 2 bases at V and 6 bases at J, with 5 bases between. The CDR3 loop reads CASSLRGEQYF. For the CDR3, the DNA is TGTGCCAGCAGCTTAAGGGGCGAGCAGTACTTC.

Notes on this clone: Different DNA sequences within this sample yield the same CDR3. This sequence joins TRBV9 and TRBJ1-1; TRBD1 aligns across 7 bases. The CDR3 length is 14 residues. Germline values: CDR1 SGDLS, CDR2 YYNGEE. V shed 2 bases and J 1 base; nucleotides not matched to a gene: 2. As DNA, the CDR3 is TGTGCCAGCAGCGTGGACAGGAGGAACACTGAAGCTTTCTTT. It codes for CASSVDRRNTEAFF.

This chain connects TRBV19 to TRBJ2-7; 9 bases match TRBD1. Germline V gene lookup returns CDR1 LNHDA and CDR2 SQIVND (reference sequence). The CDR3 has 16 residues. The V gene end was trimmed by 5 bases and the J gene end by 1 base; junction bases not matched to a gene: 9. This CDR3 reads CASSQDRDRASYEQYF. CDR3 in DNA: TGTGCCAGTAGTCAGGACCGGGACAGGGCGTCCTACGAGCAGTACTTC.